A single sample is the source of the 5 T cell receptor beta chains below, sequenced in a study of cytomegalovirus exposure and HLA in healthy donors. Vbeta (60) and Jbeta (13) primers were used in the PCR. The assay was immunoSEQ multiplex PCR, and TCRdb's table has in-frame clones only and misses some. The sample has about 180,000 clones, roughly 82% seen once. Sequencing was performed on PBMCs. These receptor sequences come from a man aged 35 to 55 in good health and CMV-seronegative.

This clone was found a few times. The rearrangement uses TRBV9 and TRBJ2-3, with D unclear. CDR3 length: 13 amino acids. V lost 0 bases and J 5 bases, leaving 7 bases between the germline ends. Germline-derived CDR1 and CDR2 are SGDLS and YYNGEE. Written as DNA, the CDR3 is TGTGCCAGCAGCGTAGCTTCAGGAGATACGCAGTATTTT. Protein product: CASSVASGDTQYF.

The chain has TRBV28 and TRBJ1-2; TRBD1 matches at 11 bases. Unmatched junction bases numbered 4, after V lost 6 bases and J lost 4 bases. In germline, CDR1 is MDHEN, CDR2 SYDVKM. The CDR3 totals 14 residues. CDR3 nucleotides: TGTGCCAGCAGGGACAGGGGGCGCGGCTATGGCTACACCTTC. It encodes CASRDRGRGYGYTF.

The chain joins TRBV2 to TRBJ2-4; maybe TRBD2 (6 bases). Trimming pared 1 base from V and 6 bases from J, leaving 16 bases between. Germline V CDR1 and CDR2: SNHLY, FYNNEI. The CDR3 contains 16 residues. CDR3 loop: CASSEGRGGASNIQYF. Written as DNA, the CDR3 is TGTGCCAGCAGTGAAGGGCGGGGCGGGGCCTCAAACATTCAGTACTTC.

The V call is TRBV18, the J call TRBJ1-1, with 9 nucleotides matching TRBD1. With 5 bases clipped from V and 6 bases from J, the junction kept 10 bases outside the gene matches. This CDR3 is built from 15 residues. Per the germline V gene, CDR1 is KGHSH and CDR2 is LQKENI. CDR3 in amino acids: CASSSDRGVGPEAFF. The CDR3 coding sequence is TGTGCCAGCTCATCGGACAGGGGCGTCGGCCCTGAAGCTTTCTTT. The variable domain in full, with the rest retrieved from reference TRBV18 and TRBJ1-1, is NAGVMQNPRHLVRRRGQEARLRCSPMKGHSHVYWYRQLPEEGLKFMVYLQKENIIDESGMPKERFSAEFPKEGPSILRIQQVVRGDSAAYFCASSSDRGVGPEAFFGQGTRLTVV.

V usage is TRBV6-1 and J usage is TRBJ1-5; 7 bases align to TRBD1. This CDR3 has 15 residues. Germline CDR1 is MNHNS and CDR2 is SASEGT. V shed 2 bases, J shed 7 bases, and the junction held 8 bases outside the gene matches. The CDR3 sequence is CASSEYRQGGQPQHF. In DNA, the CDR3 is TGTGCCAGCAGTGAATACAGACAGGGAGGACAGCCCCAGCATTTT.